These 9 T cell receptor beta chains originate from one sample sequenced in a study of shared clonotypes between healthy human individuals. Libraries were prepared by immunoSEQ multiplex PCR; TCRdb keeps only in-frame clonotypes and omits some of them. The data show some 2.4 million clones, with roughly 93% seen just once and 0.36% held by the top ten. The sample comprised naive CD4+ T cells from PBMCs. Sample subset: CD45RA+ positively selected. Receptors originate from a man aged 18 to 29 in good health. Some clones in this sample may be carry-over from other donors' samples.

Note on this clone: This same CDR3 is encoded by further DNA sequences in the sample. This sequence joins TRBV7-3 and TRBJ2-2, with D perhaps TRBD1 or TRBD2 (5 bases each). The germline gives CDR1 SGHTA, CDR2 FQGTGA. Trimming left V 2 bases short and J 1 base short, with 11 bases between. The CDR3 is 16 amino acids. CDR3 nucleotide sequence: TGTGCCAGCAGCTTACTGGGGACGGGGAACACCGGGGAGCTGTTTTTT. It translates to CASSLLGTGNTGELFF.

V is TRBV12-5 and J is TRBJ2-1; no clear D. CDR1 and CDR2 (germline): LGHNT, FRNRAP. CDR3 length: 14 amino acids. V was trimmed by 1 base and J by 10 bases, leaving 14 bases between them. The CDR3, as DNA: TGTGCTAGTGGTTTGGCTGAACCTAATAGGGAGCAGTTCTTC. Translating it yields CASGLAEPNREQFF.

The chain's CDR3 is CASTLGGEQYF. DNA for the CDR3: TGTGCCAGCACCCTGGGAGGGGAGCAGTACTTC. This chain links TRBV5-4 with TRBJ2-7; 7 positions match TRBD2. Germline V gene sequence: CDR1 SGHNT, CDR2 YYREEE (reference sequence). V lost 6 bases and J lost 7; bases outside the gene matches: 4. This CDR3 is built from 11 residues.

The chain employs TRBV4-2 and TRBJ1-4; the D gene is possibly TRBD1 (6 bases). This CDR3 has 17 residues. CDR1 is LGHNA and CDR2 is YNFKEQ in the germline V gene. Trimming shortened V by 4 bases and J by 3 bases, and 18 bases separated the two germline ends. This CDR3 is CASSPGDTSSANEKLFF. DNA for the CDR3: TGTGCCAGCAGCCCTGGGGACACCTCGTCAGCTAATGAAAAACTGTTTTTT.

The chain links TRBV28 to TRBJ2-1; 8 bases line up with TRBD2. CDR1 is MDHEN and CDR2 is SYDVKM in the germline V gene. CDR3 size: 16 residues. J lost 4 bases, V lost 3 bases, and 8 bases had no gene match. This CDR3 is CASSLTSARRYNEQFF. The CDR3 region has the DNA TGTGCCAGCAGTTTGACTAGCGCCAGGCGATACAATGAGCAGTTCTTC.

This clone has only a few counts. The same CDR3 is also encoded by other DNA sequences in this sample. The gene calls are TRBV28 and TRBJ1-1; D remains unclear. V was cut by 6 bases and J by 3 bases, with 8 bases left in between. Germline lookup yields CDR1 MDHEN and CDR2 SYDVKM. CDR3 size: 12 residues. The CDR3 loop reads CASRGGHTEAFF. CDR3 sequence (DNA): TGTGCCAGCAGAGGCGGGCACACTGAAGCTTTCTTT.

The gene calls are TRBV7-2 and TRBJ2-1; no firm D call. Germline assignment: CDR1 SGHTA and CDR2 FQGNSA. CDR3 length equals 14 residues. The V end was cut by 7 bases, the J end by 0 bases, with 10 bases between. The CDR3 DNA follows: TGTGCCAGCACCCCGTGGATCTCCTACAATGAGCAGTTCTTC. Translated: CASTPWISYNEQFF.

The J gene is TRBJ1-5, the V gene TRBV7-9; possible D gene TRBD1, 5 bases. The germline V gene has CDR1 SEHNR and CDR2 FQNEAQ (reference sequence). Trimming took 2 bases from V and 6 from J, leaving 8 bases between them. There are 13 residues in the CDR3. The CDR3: CASSLQGTQPQHF. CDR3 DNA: TGTGCCAGCAGCTTACAGGGCACTCAGCCCCAGCATTTT.

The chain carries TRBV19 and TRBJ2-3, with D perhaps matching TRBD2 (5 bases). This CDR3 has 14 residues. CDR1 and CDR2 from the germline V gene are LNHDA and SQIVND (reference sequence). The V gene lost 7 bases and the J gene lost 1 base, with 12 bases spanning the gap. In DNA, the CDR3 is TGTGCCAGTACGGGAATTGGGCGCACAGATACGCAGTATTTT. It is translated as CASTGIGRTDTQYF.